This TCR beta chain was obtained from a study of CD8 T cells in ankylosing spondylitis. The table lists this clonotype with many counts. MiXCR, applied by TCRdb to the 5' RACE reads, yields one record per CDR3 protein. The top ten hold approximately 1% of the sample, which has 300,000 to 350,000 distinct CDR3 sequences, under 15% seen once. Sequencing was performed on blood, either unsorted or a sorted T cell fraction (not recorded which). The receptor was isolated from a male donor with ankylosing spondylitis or in good health (not recorded which).

The DNA for the CDR3 is TGTGCCAGCAGTCCAGATGACAGGGCCTATGGCTACACCTTC. This translates into CASSPDDRAYGYTF. The J gene is TRBJ1-2, the V gene TRBV5-6; the match to TRBD1 covers 7 bases. V gave up 5 bases and J gave up 4 bases; unmatched junction bases: 8. Germline V gives CDR1 SGHDT, CDR2 YYEEEE. The CDR3 runs to 14 residues.